These 30 T cell receptor beta chains share one sample of origin, sequenced in a study of cytomegalovirus exposure and HLA in healthy donors. The data were produced by immunoSEQ multiplex PCR, yet TCRdb's version contains in-frame clones alone and is incomplete. The sample includes some 340,000 clones, 87% of them seen just once. The sample consisted of PBMCs. These receptors originate from a woman younger than 45 in good health and CMV-seropositive.

The chain is built from TRBV30 and TRBJ2-5; 10 positions agree with TRBD2. V gave up 6 bases and J gave up 0 bases; unmatched junction bases: 7. CDR1 is GTSNPN and CDR2 is SVGIG in the germline V gene (reference sequence). The CDR3 extends over 15 amino acids. The CDR3 bases are TGTGCCTGTGCTAGCGGGAGATCGTACCAAGAGACCCAGTACTTC. It encodes CACASGRSYQETQYF.

The gene calls are TRBV11-3 and TRBJ2-1, with TRBD2 matching over 14 bases. CDR1 is SGHNT and CDR2 is YENEEA in the germline V gene. The V segment lost 5 bases and the J segment 5 bases; nucleotides outside the gene matches: 5. This CDR3 is 16 amino acids long. DNA for the CDR3: TGTGCCAGCAGCGTTAGACTAGCGGGAGGGAACAATGAGCAGTTCTTC. Its translation: CASSVRLAGGNNEQFF.

This clone has just one count. The chain links TRBV28 to TRBJ2-7, with 7 bases identical to TRBD1. V lost 2 bases, J lost 2 bases, and 6 bases stayed unmatched. This CDR3 spans 15 amino acids. Germline CDR1 and CDR2: MDHEN and SYDVKM. CDR3 residues: CASSLEAGGTYEQYF. The CDR3, as DNA: TGTGCCAGCAGTTTAGAGGCAGGGGGAACCTACGAGCAGTACTTC.

V and J are TRBV7-6 and TRBJ2-5; 12 positions match TRBD2. The trim removed 5 bases at V and 3 bases at J, leaving 4 bases unmatched. Germline V gene data show CDR1 as SGHVS and CDR2 as FNYEAQ. The CDR3 totals 15 residues. CDR3 coding DNA: TGTGCCAGCAGCCTGACTAGCGGGGGAGAAGAGACCCAGTACTTC. This translates into CASSLTSGGEETQYF.

The V gene is TRBV14, the J gene TRBJ2-7, with 9 bases aligning to TRBD2. The CDR3 extends over 15 amino acids. From germline, CDR1 is SGHDN and CDR2 FVKESK. The trim removed 7 bases at V and 1 base at J, leaving 8 bases unmatched. The CDR3 region has the DNA TGTGCCAGCACCTCGACTAGCGGAAGATCCTACGAGCAGTACTTC. Residues: CASTSTSGRSYEQYF.

The chain uses TRBV5-1 and TRBJ1-3; 11 nucleotides line up with TRBD1. The V and J ends lost 4 bases and 0 bases, in that order; junction bases with no gene match: 3. The CDR3 is made up of 16 amino acids. Germline V gene sequence: CDR1 SGHRS, CDR2 YFSETQ. CDR3 DNA: TGCGCCAGCAGCCAAGGGACAGGGGGCTCTGGAAACACCATATATTTT. This codes for CASSQGTGGSGNTIYF.

The chain combines TRBV7-9 with TRBJ2-1; D unresolved. Germline lookup yields CDR1 SEHNR and CDR2 FQNEAQ (reference sequence). The CDR3 runs 12 residues. Trimming shortened V by 0 bases and J by 14 bases, and 11 bases separated the two germline ends. The CDR3 sequence: CASSLAGNGEFF. As DNA, the CDR3 is TGTGCCAGCAGCTTAGCGGGGAATGGGGAGTTCTTC. Full variable domain (missing parts from reference TRBV7-9 and TRBJ2-1): DTGVSQNPRHKITKRGQNVTFRCDPISEHNRLYWYRQTLGQGPEFLTYFQNEAQLEKSRLLSDRFSAERPKGSFSTLEIQRTEQGDSAMYLCASSLAGNGEFFGPGTRLTVL.

The chain joins TRBV5-6 to TRBJ1-5; D not certain. Germline CDR1 reads SGHDT; CDR2 reads YYEEEE. Trimming removed 4 bases at V and 2 bases at J, with 16 bases between. The CDR3 is 16 amino acids. This chain's CDR3 is CASSPYGVRGNQPQHF. In DNA, the CDR3 is TGTGCCAGCAGCCCGTACGGGGTGCGAGGCAATCAGCCCCAGCATTTT.

The V call is TRBV19, the J call TRBJ1-5, with no clear D. The CDR3 has 16 amino acids. V lost 5 bases and J lost 1, with 15 bases in between. Germline V CDR1 and CDR2: LNHDA, SQIVND (reference sequence). The CDR3 nucleotides are TGTGCCAGTAGTGCCAGTGGCGGCTTCAGCAATCAGCCCCAGCATTTT. This encodes CASSASGGFSNQPQHF.

The chain joins TRBV5-6 to TRBJ2-7, with 8 nucleotides matching TRBD1. This CDR3 spans 16 amino acids. Germline CDR1 and CDR2: SGHDT and YYEEEE. V dropped 1 base and J dropped 3; count of bases not matched to a gene: 9. CDR3 sequence reads: CASSLFWGQAVYEQYF. DNA for the CDR3: TGTGCCAGCAGCTTGTTTTGGGGACAGGCAGTCTACGAGCAGTACTTC.

This clone occurred once. CDR3 protein: CAISEAEGTRPYTF. The CDR3, as DNA: TGTGCCATCAGTGAGGCGGAGGGGACTCGCCCCTACACCTTC. The chain recombines TRBV10-3 with TRBJ1-2; D is perhaps TRBD1 (5 bases). This CDR3 contains 14 residues. V was clipped by 2 bases and J by 10 bases, with 17 bases between them. Per germline, CDR1 ENHRY and CDR2 SYGVKD.

The chain is built from TRBV10-1 and TRBJ2-7; D is uncertain. The CDR3 consists of 11 residues. The ends were cut back, 8 bases at V and 6 bases at J, with 11 bases in the middle. Germline V gene sequence: CDR1 WNHNN, CDR2 SYGVQD (reference sequence). This chain's CDR3 is CASERALEQYF. For the CDR3, the DNA is TGCGCCAGCGAGAGAGCCCTCGAGCAGTACTTC.

The chain uses TRBV30 and TRBJ2-1; D gene unclear. Germline V gives CDR1 GTSNPN, CDR2 SVGIG (reference sequence). The V end lost 1 base, the J end lost 8 bases, and 12 bases lay between the germline ends. This CDR3 has 13 amino acids. The CDR3 spells CAWSAVSVDEQFF. Here the CDR3 DNA reads TGTGCCTGGAGTGCGGTTTCGGTCGATGAGCAGTTCTTC.

The rearrangement uses TRBV5-1 and TRBJ2-3; D might be TRBD1 (7 bases). V dropped 1 base and J dropped 5 bases, with 11 bases sitting between them. The CDR3 is 14 residues long. Germline CDR1 and CDR2: SGHRS and YFSETQ. The CDR3 here is CASSLYQGGDTQYF. The DNA for the CDR3 is TGCGCCAGCAGCTTGTACCAGGGGGGAGATACGCAGTATTTT.

This clone is a singleton in its sample. The rearrangement joins TRBV4-3 to TRBJ1-4; possible D gene TRBD1, 5 bases. Trimming pared 1 base from V and 4 bases from J, leaving 13 bases between. CDR3 length: 16 amino acids. Germline V gene sequence: CDR1 LGHNA, CDR2 YSLEER. The CDR3 region is CASSQVQGLGNEKLFF. For the CDR3, the DNA is TGCGCCAGCAGCCAAGTCCAGGGTCTGGGTAATGAAAAACTGTTTTTT.

The rearrangement uses TRBV10-3 and TRBJ2-5, with 9 bases that match TRBD2. The germline CDR1 and CDR2 sequences are ENHRY and SYGVKD. Germline trimming cut 3 bases from V and 5 bases from J; bases unmatched to any gene: 4. This CDR3 is 14 amino acids long. The CDR3 spells CAISEQREVETQYF. In DNA, the CDR3 is TGTGCCATCAGTGAACAGCGGGAGGTCGAGACCCAGTACTTC.

A few counts support this clone. The V and J genes are TRBV2 and TRBJ1-1; 7 bases are shared with TRBD1. Germline CDR1 reads SNHLY; CDR2 reads FYNNEI. The CDR3 runs 13 residues. V was clipped by 6 bases and J by 5 bases; unmatched bases: 6. The CDR3 region is CASRPTGVTEAFF. The CDR3 nucleotides are TGTGCCAGCAGGCCTACAGGGGTGACTGAAGCTTTCTTT. The complete variable domain, with remaining parts taken from reference TRBV2 and TRBJ1-1, reads EPEVTQTPSHQVTQMGQEVILRCVPISNHLYFYWYRQILGQKVEFLVSFYNNEISEKSEIFDDQFSVERPDGSNFTLKIRSTKLEDSAMYFCASRPTGVTEAFFGQGTRLTVV.

The chain couples TRBV13 to TRBJ1-5; D gene ambiguous. CDR3 size: 14 residues. V lost 6 bases to trimming and J lost 6 bases, with 15 bases between them. From germline, CDR1 is PRHDT and CDR2 FYEKMQ (reference sequence). The CDR3 loop reads CASRREFTRQPQHF. The CDR3 DNA reads TGTGCCAGCAGACGGGAATTTACTCGTCAGCCCCAGCATTTT.

On this clone itself: Additional DNA sequences in this sample encode the identical CDR3. The CDR3 loop is CASSVGTGKETQYF. CDR3 coding DNA: TGTGCCAGCAGCGTCGGGACAGGGAAAGAGACCCAGTACTTC. The chain joins TRBV9 to TRBJ2-5; 9 bases match TRBD1. This CDR3 spans 14 amino acids. J was trimmed by 3 bases and V by 2 bases; bases with no gene match: 2. Per germline, CDR1 SGDLS and CDR2 YYNGEE.

J is TRBJ2-2 and V is TRBV11-2; 12 bases line up with TRBD2. V lost 1 base to trimming and J lost 4 bases; unmatched junction nucleotides: 7. This CDR3 spans 18 amino acids. Germline assignment: CDR1 SGHAT and CDR2 FQNNGV. CDR3 sequence: CASSLVLLAGGLTGELFF. The CDR3 nucleotides read TGTGCCAGCAGCTTAGTGCTGCTAGCGGGGGGGCTCACCGGGGAGCTGTTTTTT.

This clone was counted once. This chain links TRBV28 with TRBJ1-2, with D unresolved. From germline, CDR1 is MDHEN and CDR2 SYDVKM. The CDR3 has 14 residues. V was shortened by 8 bases and J by 1 base, with 14 bases between the two germline ends. The CDR3 sequence: CASVPGGLNYGYTF. The CDR3 DNA reads TGTGCCAGCGTTCCGGGAGGCCTTAACTATGGCTACACCTTC.

This clone was found a few times. The chain recombines TRBV14 with TRBJ2-7; TRBD2 is a possible D gene (6 bases). The germline V gene has CDR1 SGHDN and CDR2 FVKESK. Trimming shortened V by 0 bases and J by 2 bases, and 14 bases separated the two germline ends. The CDR3 sequence is 16 residues long. The CDR3, as DNA: TGTGCCAGCAGCCAAGAGTTAGGAGGGAACACCTACGAGCAGTACTTC. It encodes CASSQELGGNTYEQYF.

The chain couples TRBV27 to TRBJ1-1; D is unresolved. The CDR3 contains 15 residues. Germline V lookup: CDR1 MNHEY, CDR2 SMNVEV (reference sequence). V lost 1 base to trimming and J lost 1 base, with 10 bases between them. Written as DNA, the CDR3 is TGTGCCAGCAGTTTATTCGGTTTGGGGAACACTGAAGCTTTCTTT. Translated: CASSLFGLGNTEAFF.

V is TRBV5-6 and J is TRBJ1-5; 12 positions agree with TRBD1. After removal of 4 bases from V and 2 bases from J, the junction contained 4 bases not matched to a gene. The length of the CDR3 is 16 residues. Germline lookup yields CDR1 SGHDT and CDR2 YYEEEE. The chain's CDR3 is CASSGDRGRGNQPQHF. The DNA of the CDR3 is TGTGCCAGCAGCGGGGACAGGGGGCGAGGCAATCAGCCCCAGCATTTT.

The CDR3 region has the DNA TGTGCCAGCAGCGTCGACGGGACTCCTTCTCAGCCCCAGCATTTT. Encoded protein: CASSVDGTPSQPQHF. The chain joins TRBV9 to TRBJ1-5; D is possibly TRBD1 (5 bases). The ends were cut back, 2 bases at V and 6 bases at J, with 15 bases in the middle. From germline, CDR1 is SGDLS and CDR2 YYNGEE. The CDR3 runs to 15 residues.

The chain recombines TRBV7-9 with TRBJ1-1; tentative D call: TRBD1 (6 bases). Germline CDR1 reads SEHNR; CDR2 reads FQNEAQ (reference sequence). This CDR3 comprises 13 residues. Trimming shortened V by 0 bases and J by 7 bases, and 9 bases separated the two germline ends. DNA for the CDR3: TGTGCCAGCAGCTTAGCAGGGGGACTTGAAGCTTTCTTT. It codes for CASSLAGGLEAFF.

This clone was detected only a few times. This chain joins TRBV7-2 and TRBJ1-5, with D perhaps matching TRBD1 (5 bases). Per the germline V gene, CDR1 is SGHTA and CDR2 is FQGNSA. The V end lost 2 bases, the J end lost 5 bases, and 13 bases lay between the germline ends. The CDR3 runs 15 residues. The CDR3 reads CASSLRPGSDQPQHF. Here the CDR3 DNA reads TGTGCCAGCAGCTTAAGGCCAGGGTCGGATCAGCCCCAGCATTTT.

On this clone itself: The identical CDR3 is also encoded by other nucleotide sequences in the sample. The V gene is TRBV5-1, the J gene TRBJ2-2; D remains ambiguous. V dropped 0 bases and J dropped 3 bases, with 3 bases sitting between them. The germline V gene has CDR1 SGHRS and CDR2 YFSETQ. This CDR3 region has 13 residues. CDR3 coding DNA: TGCGCCAGCAGCTTGGAATACACCGGGGAGCTGTTTTTT. It encodes CASSLEYTGELFF.

The DNA of the CDR3 is TGCAGTGCTAGTCGCACCACTGAAGCTTTCTTT. Amino acid sequence: CSASRTTEAFF. V and J are TRBV20-1 and TRBJ1-1; D uncertain. The CDR3 totals 11 residues. From germline, CDR1 is DFQATT and CDR2 SNEGSKA (reference sequence). V lost 3 bases, J lost 4 bases, and 6 bases lay in between.

The chain recombines TRBV7-9 with TRBJ2-3; D ambiguous. The CDR3 runs to 13 residues. V shed 5 bases and J shed 4 bases, with 10 bases lying between them. Germline lookup yields CDR1 SEHNR and CDR2 FQNEAQ (reference sequence). CDR3 loop: CASSGVGADTQYF. CDR3 bases: TGTGCCAGCAGCGGGGTGGGCGCAGATACGCAGTATTTT.